The next 18 T cell receptor beta chains were all read from a single sample in a study of control samples from healthy donors and cancer patients. Measured with immunoSEQ multiplex PCR; TCRdb has only the in-frame clones, and not every one. The sample has 170,000 or so clones, more than 85% seen once. Sequenced input: blood. These TCRs come from a woman aged 40 to 50 in good health.

The rearrangement joins TRBV5-1 to TRBJ1-2, with 7 bases aligning to TRBD1. The V segment lost 5 bases and the J segment 1 base; nucleotides outside the gene matches: 5. Germline CDR1 is SGHRS and CDR2 is YFSETQ. The length of the CDR3 is 14 residues. CDR3 region: CASSRDRNNYGYTF. The CDR3, as DNA: TGCGCCAGCAGTCGGGACAGAAATAACTATGGCTACACCTTC.

This clone was detected a few times. The CDR3 DNA sequence: TGTGCCAGCAGCCACCTCTTTCAGGGTCCAGAGGCAGATACGCAGTATTTT. Protein sequence: CASSHLFQGPEADTQYF. The rearrangement joins TRBV3-1 (or the pseudogene TRBV3-2) to TRBJ2-3, with D perhaps TRBD1 (5 bases). Trimming removed 3 bases from V and 4 bases from J, with 20 bases in between. There are 17 residues in the CDR3. Germline V gene lookup returns CDR1 LGHDT and CDR2 YNNKEL (reference sequence).

The chain couples TRBV6-1 to TRBJ1-5; no reliable D call. CDR1 and CDR2 (germline): MNHNS, SASEGT. The CDR3 loop spans 14 amino acids. V was shortened by 1 base and J by 3 bases, with 7 bases between the two germline ends. For the CDR3, the DNA is TGTGCCAGCAGTGAAGGGATATCCAATCAGCCCCAGCATTTT. As protein: CASSEGISNQPQHF.

The rearrangement links TRBV7-9 to TRBJ2-5, with 8 bases lining up with TRBD1. V lost 0 bases, J lost 2 bases, and 11 bases stayed unmatched. The CDR3 sequence is 18 residues long. Germline CDR1 and CDR2: SEHNR and FQNEAQ (reference sequence). CDR3 nucleotide sequence: TGTGCCAGCAGCTTAGCCCGTTGGACAGGGCCTCGGCAAGAGACCCAGTACTTC. Its protein is CASSLARWTGPRQETQYF.

The rearrangement uses TRBV3-1 (or the pseudogene TRBV3-2) and TRBJ1-5; D might be TRBD1 (5 bases). The CDR3 has 14 amino acids. CDR1 and CDR2 (germline): LGHDT, YNNKEL (reference sequence). V dropped 4 bases and J dropped 5 bases, with 12 bases sitting between them. CDR3 nucleotides: TGTGCCAGCAGCCGATGGGGGGAAGATCAGCCCCAGCATTTT. Amino acid sequence: CASSRWGEDQPQHF.

CDR3 in DNA: TGTGCCAGTAGTGCCCTGGTACCGGCTGAAGCTTTCTTT. Protein product: CASSALVPAEAFF. The V and J genes are TRBV19 and TRBJ1-1; D remains unclear. Germline lookup yields CDR1 LNHDA and CDR2 SQIVND (reference sequence). CDR3 length: 13 amino acids. The V end was cut by 5 bases, the J end by 6 bases, with 13 bases between.

V is TRBV7-6 and J is TRBJ2-7, with D hard to call. The CDR3 runs 15 residues. Trimming removed 0 bases at V and 2 bases at J, with 11 bases between. Germline V gives CDR1 SGHVS, CDR2 FNYEAQ. The CDR3 DNA reads as TGTGCCAGCAGCTTAGCTGGTGCCACCACCTACGAGCAGTACTTC. Protein product: CASSLAGATTYEQYF.

The chain combines TRBV5-1 with TRBJ2-1; 10 bases are a match to TRBD1. From germline, CDR1 is SGHRS and CDR2 YFSETQ. With 6 bases clipped from V and 7 bases from J, the junction kept 10 bases outside the gene matches. The CDR3 length is 15 residues. CDR3 loop: CASMPGTGVLNEQFF. CDR3 sequence (DNA): TGCGCCAGCATGCCCGGGACAGGGGTATTGAATGAGCAGTTCTTC.

This clone was seen a single time. The chain has TRBV9 and TRBJ2-7, with D tentatively TRBD1 (6 bases). The CDR3 spans 13 residues. Per germline, CDR1 SGDLS and CDR2 YYNGEE. The germline V and J ends were trimmed by 2 bases and 4 bases, with 10 bases remaining between them. CDR3 amino acids: CASSVGQQYEQYF. The CDR3 coding sequence is TGTGCCAGCAGCGTCGGACAGCAATACGAGCAGTACTTC. Variable domain in full (rest from reference TRBV9 and TRBJ2-7): DSGVTQTPKHLITATGQRVTLRCSPRSGDLSVYWYQQSLDQGLQFLIQYYNGEERAKGNILERFSAQQFPDLHSELNLSSLELGDSALYFCASSVGQQYEQYFGPGTRLTVT.

The chain uses TRBV23-1 and TRBJ1-6, with TRBD1 as a possible D gene (5 bases). TRBV23-1 is flagged as an ORF with uncertain function. The CDR3 length is 19 residues. V lost 8 bases, J lost 0 bases, and 23 bases lay in between. CDR3 region: CASLQRVGLLSSYNSPLHF. For the CDR3, the DNA is TGCGCCAGCCTTCAAAGGGTGGGACTTCTGAGCTCCTATAATTCACCCCTCCACTTT.

The chain uses TRBV7-2 and TRBJ2-1, with TRBD1 matching over 9 bases. Unmatched junction bases numbered 9, after V lost 1 base and J lost 8 bases. CDR3 size: 16 residues. Germline CDR1 is SGHTA and CDR2 is FQGNSA. Here the CDR3 reads CASSLGPGTGKDEQFF. The CDR3, as DNA: TGTGCCAGCAGCTTAGGGCCCGGGACAGGGAAGGATGAGCAGTTCTTC.

The J gene is TRBJ2-2, the V gene TRBV12-5; D unresolved. Per the germline V gene, CDR1 is LGHNT and CDR2 is FRNRAP. CDR3 length: 15 residues. With 6 bases removed from V and 0 bases from J, the gap between germline ends came to 11 bases. The CDR3 nucleotides read TGTGCTAGTGGCCTGAGGCTCTCGAACACCGGGGAGCTGTTTTTT. Its protein product is CASGLRLSNTGELFF.

CDR3 sequence reads: CASTMGAGTIYF. The CDR3 nucleotides read TGTGCCAGTACCATGGGAGCAGGCACCATATATTTT. The genes are TRBV19 and TRBJ1-3; D unclear. Trimming stripped 7 bases from V and 9 bases from J, with 13 bases between. The CDR3 is 12 amino acids. Germline V gene lookup returns CDR1 LNHDA and CDR2 SQIVND (reference sequence).

CDR3 sequence: CASSQDVDMNTEAFF. Written as DNA, the CDR3 is TGTGCCAGCAGCCAAGACGTCGACATGAACACTGAAGCTTTCTTT. The J gene is TRBJ1-1, the V gene TRBV3-1 (or the pseudogene TRBV3-2); D unresolved. CDR1 and CDR2 (germline): LGHDT, YNNKEL (reference sequence). The V gene lost 0 bases and the J gene lost 0 bases, with 8 bases spanning the gap. The CDR3 sequence is 15 residues long.

In the case of this clone: A junction boundary mismatches the germline segment, possibly from a read error. The chain joins TRBV11-2 to TRBJ1-6; D remains unclear. This CDR3 spans 18 amino acids. Per the germline V gene, CDR1 is SGHAT and CDR2 is FQNNGV. The CDR3 protein is CASSVEIQQYSGNSPLHF. CDR3 in DNA: TGTGCCAGCAGCGTAGAAATCCAGCAGTATTCGGGGAATTCACCCCTCCACTTT.

The chain carries TRBV9 and TRBJ1-2; possibly TRBD1 for D (5 bases). This CDR3 region has 14 residues. Germline V gene lookup returns CDR1 SGDLS and CDR2 YYNGEE. Trimming stripped 9 bases from V and 1 base from J, with 16 bases between. CDR3 residues: CATNPTQGNYGYTF. The CDR3 nucleotides read TGTGCCACCAACCCCACCCAGGGTAACTATGGCTACACCTTC. Filled out from reference TRBV9 and TRBJ1-2, the complete variable domain reads DSGVTQTPKHLITATGQRVTLRCSPRSGDLSVYWYQQSLDQGLQFLIQYYNGEERAKGNILERFSAQQFPDLHSELNLSSLELGDSALYFCATNPTQGNYGYTFGSGTRLTVV.

The gene calls are TRBV15 and TRBJ2-5; possibly TRBD2 for D (5 bases). Trimming took off 3 bases at V and 1 base at J, with 9 bases between the two ends. This CDR3 comprises 14 residues. Per the germline V gene, CDR1 is LNHNV and CDR2 is YYDKDF (reference sequence). The CDR3 nucleotides read TGTGCCACCAGCAGCGGGATGATCCAAGAGACCCAGTACTTC. Residues: CATSSGMIQETQYF. Drawing the rest from reference TRBV15 and TRBJ2-5, the complete variable domain is DAMVIQNPRYQVTQFGKPVTLSCSQTLNHNVMYWYQQKSSQAPKLLFHYYDKDFNNEADTPDNFQSRRPNTSFCFLDIRSPGLGDTAMYLCATSSGMIQETQYFGPGTRLLVL.

CDR3 residues: CASSFNPAGTGELFF. The CDR3 DNA follows: TGTGCCAGCAGCTTCAACCCGGCTGGGACCGGGGAGCTGTTTTTT. This sequence joins TRBV7-2 and TRBJ2-2; no reliable D call. Germline CDR1 and CDR2: SGHTA and FQGNSA. V dropped 3 bases and J dropped 5 bases, with 13 bases sitting between them. The CDR3 length is 15 residues.